Described below is a single T cell receptor (beta chain) sequence and its context. Sequencing was performed with immunoSEQ multiplex PCR; in TCRdb, only in-frame clones are kept and a portion is missing. Of under 45,000 clones in the sample, 90% to 97% are singletons; the top ten hold 0.89%. The sample belongs to a study of T cell changes during pregnancy in multiple sclerosis. Germline V lookup: CDR1 LNHNV, CDR2 YYDKDF (reference sequence). The CDR3 consists of 14 residues. The V end lost 0 bases, the J end lost 3 bases, and 8 bases lay between the germline ends. The specimen comprised peripheral blood, sampled in the second trimester of pregnancy. This TCR was sampled from a female donor with multiple sclerosis, enrolled in a pregnancy study. This chain links TRBV15 with TRBJ1-1; D perhaps matches TRBD1 (5 bases). CDR3 amino acids: CATSRDRGDTEAFF. The CDR3 DNA follows: TGTGCCACCAGCAGAGATAGGGGCGACACTGAAGCTTTCTTT.